A single sample gave rise to the 20 T cell receptor beta chains below, sequenced in a study of metastatic and nonmetastatic thyroid tumors. Using MiXCR, TCRdb reanalyzed the PCR reads. The sample lists over 70,000 clones; 18% were seen once. Each patient went into thyroid surgery without having received any treatment. The sequenced sample was blood. All receptors come from a female donor with papillary thyroid cancer or a benign thyroid nodule (not recorded which). Some clones in this sample may be carry-over from other donors' samples.

In its sample, this clone was seen a few times. The chain's CDR3 is CSASSWTGINSPLHF. The DNA of the CDR3 is TGCAGTGCTAGCTCCTGGACAGGGATTAATTCACCCCTCCACTTT. V is TRBV20-1 and J is TRBJ1-6, with 8 bases aligning to TRBD1. V gave up 3 bases and J gave up 6 bases; unmatched junction bases: 7. The CDR3 length is 15 residues. Germline values: CDR1 DFQATT, CDR2 SNEGSKA (reference sequence).

This rearrangement joins TRBV30 to TRBJ2-2; 7 bases line up with TRBD1. After removal of 0 bases from V and 7 bases from J, the junction contained 11 bases not matched to a gene. CDR1 GTSNPN and CDR2 SVGIG come from the germline V gene (reference sequence). The CDR3 extends over 16 amino acids. The DNA of the CDR3 is TGTGCCTGGAGTGTACTCCCCGGGACAGTAGGCGGGGAGCTGTTTTTT. It encodes CAWSVLPGTVGGELFF.

This clone occurred many times. The rearrangement joins TRBV6-4 to TRBJ2-3, with 9 bases matching TRBD2. V gave up 4 bases and J gave up 1 base; unmatched junction bases: 3. The CDR3 has 15 residues. Germline assignment: CDR1 MRHNA and CDR2 SNTAGT. CDR3: CASSAASGGTDTQYF. CDR3 nucleotide sequence: TGTGCCAGCAGTGCGGCTAGCGGGGGCACAGATACGCAGTATTTT.

The V call is TRBV4-1, the J call TRBJ2-3; TRBD2 agrees at 16 bases. This CDR3 spans 18 amino acids. CDR1 and CDR2 from the germline V gene are MGHRA and YSYEKL. The junction had 6 bases not matched to a gene; V was cut back by 1 base and J by 5 bases. The CDR3 protein is CASSQGGLAGGPLDTQYF. DNA for the CDR3: TGCGCCAGCAGCCAAGGGGGACTAGCGGGAGGGCCGTTAGATACGCAGTATTTT.

Ten or more counts support this clone. This chain links TRBV2 with TRBJ2-2; 10 bases match TRBD2. Germline trimming cut 7 bases from V and 6 bases from J; bases unmatched to any gene: 5. The CDR3 is made up of 14 amino acids. Germline loops: CDR1 SNHLY, CDR2 FYNNEI. Here the CDR3 DNA reads TGTGCCAGCAAACGAGCGGGAGGGCCCGGGGAGCTGTTTTTT. Its protein is CASKRAGGPGELFF.

This clone was detected ten times or more. The chain employs TRBV2 and TRBJ2-1, with 8 bases matching TRBD2. The ends lost 6 bases at V and 5 bases at J; junction bases unmatched: 12. Looked up from germline, CDR1 is SNHLY and CDR2 is FYNNEI. The CDR3 is 16 residues long. The CDR3 region has the DNA TGTGCCAGCAGGACCATAGCGGGACCGTCAAACAATGAGCAGTTCTTC. The encoded protein is CASRTIAGPSNNEQFF.

CDR3 bases: TGCAGTGCCACGCCGGGACAGCAGACCTACGAGCAGTACTTC. Protein sequence: CSATPGQQTYEQYF. The chain combines TRBV20-1 with TRBJ2-7; TRBD1 matches 7 bases. J gave up 2 bases and V 6 bases, and 10 bases lay outside the gene matches. Germline CDR1 reads DFQATT; CDR2 reads SNEGSKA (reference sequence). The CDR3 length is 14 residues.

Concerning this clone: Germline is not matched at one junction end, which may reflect a read error. The chain recombines TRBV12-3 or TRBV12-4 with TRBJ1-6; D not resolved. CDR3 size: 14 residues. As DNA, the CDR3 is TGTTCCAGCAGCCAGACACCCCATAATTCACCCCTCCACTTT. Its protein product is CSSSQTPHNSPLHF.

The chain combines TRBV2 with TRBJ1-6, with 9 bases fitting TRBD1. Unmatched junction bases numbered 7, after V lost 5 bases and J lost 11 bases. CDR1 SNHLY and CDR2 FYNNEI come from the germline V gene. This CDR3 has 14 amino acids. The CDR3 loop is CASSTGTGSAPLHF. The DNA of the CDR3 is TGTGCCAGCAGTACCGGGACAGGGAGTGCACCCCTCCACTTT.

This clone was observed a handful of times. The chain links TRBV12-3 or TRBV12-4 to TRBJ2-7; 8 bases align to TRBD2. Germline trimming cut 3 bases from V and 2 bases from J; bases unmatched to any gene: 15. CDR3 length: 18 amino acids. CDR3 sequence reads: CASSFRRNGGAKAYEQYF. The CDR3 region has the DNA TGTGCCAGCAGTTTTAGGCGGAACGGGGGGGCCAAGGCCTACGAGCAGTACTTC.

This clone was recorded at least ten times. The chain carries TRBV6-4 and TRBJ1-1; TRBD1 aligns across 11 bases. The trim removed 6 bases at V and 1 base at J, leaving 4 bases unmatched. The CDR3 loop spans 15 amino acids. CDR1 MRHNA and CDR2 SNTAGT come from the germline V gene. Here the CDR3 reads CASSKGTGGNTEAFF. In nucleotides, the CDR3 is TGTGCCAGCAGCAAAGGGACAGGGGGGAACACTGAAGCTTTCTTT.

The chain couples TRBV6-2 or TRBV6-3 to TRBJ1-1; D possibly corresponds to TRBD1 (5 bases). The germline gives CDR1 MNHEY, CDR2 SVGEGT. The germline V and J ends were trimmed by 4 bases and 0 bases, with 9 bases remaining between them. The CDR3 consists of 14 residues. The chain's CDR3 is CASSSFRVNTEAFF. CDR3 nucleotide sequence: TGTGCCAGCAGTTCATTCAGGGTGAACACTGAAGCTTTCTTT.

Concerning this clone: This may arise from a read error, as a much more abundant clone is one base away. The V call is TRBV5-1, the J call TRBJ2-1, with TRBD1 matching 7 bases. CDR1 is SGHRS, CDR2 YFSETQ, per germline. This CDR3 spans 15 amino acids. In nucleotides, the CDR3 is TGCGCCAGCAGCTTGGGGGGACAGAACTACAATGAGCAGCTCTTC. This translates into CASSLGGQNYNEQLF.

This chain uses TRBV2 with TRBJ2-2, with D possibly being TRBD2 (6 bases). The V gene's germline CDR1 is SNHLY and CDR2 FYNNEI. V was cut by 7 bases and J by 0 bases, with 9 bases left in between. There are 14 residues in the CDR3. The CDR3 protein is CASTPGANTGELFF. DNA of the CDR3: TGTGCCAGCACCCCGGGAGCGAACACCGGGGAGCTGTTTTTT.

This clone was observed at least ten times. CDR3 in amino acids: CASSQGREQYF. For the CDR3, the DNA is TGTGCCAGCAGTCAAGGGCGCGAGCAGTACTTC. This chain links TRBV6-1 with TRBJ2-7; no firm D call. This CDR3 spans 11 amino acids. Deletions cut 5 bases from V and 6 bases from J, with 8 bases between. CDR1 and CDR2 from the germline V gene are MNHNS and SASEGT.

This clone was detected many times. The chain recombines TRBV27 with TRBJ2-3; D is ambiguous. Germline V lookup: CDR1 MNHEY, CDR2 SMNVEV (reference sequence). V lost 2 bases and J 4 bases, leaving 1 base between the germline ends. CDR3 size: 11 residues. The CDR3: CASSLADTQYF. DNA of the CDR3: TGTGCCAGCAGTTTAGCAGATACGCAGTATTTT.

This clone was observed many times. This chain connects TRBV6-6 to TRBJ1-2, with TRBD1 as a possible D gene (5 bases). Germline-derived CDR1 and CDR2 are MNHNY and SVGAGI (reference sequence). This CDR3 spans 12 amino acids. Trimming stripped 2 bases from V and 7 bases from J, with 8 bases between. CDR3 sequence reads: CASSYKGIGYTF. CDR3 in DNA: TGTGCCAGCAGTTACAAGGGGATTGGCTACACCTTC.

This clone was detected many times. This sequence joins TRBV10-1 and TRBJ2-5; tentative D call: TRBD2 (5 bases). The V gene lost 6 bases and the J gene lost 4 bases, with 9 bases spanning the gap. Looked up from germline, CDR1 is WNHNN and CDR2 is SYGVQD (reference sequence). The CDR3 is 12 residues long. The CDR3, as DNA: TGCGCCAGCAGCCGAGGAGGAGAGACCCAGTACTTC. It specifies CASSRGGETQYF.

This clone has more than one count but fewer than ten. The chain has TRBV5-4 and TRBJ1-6, with 10 bases that match TRBD1. V gave up 0 bases and J gave up 0 bases; unmatched junction bases: 6. CDR1 and CDR2 from the germline V gene are SGHNT and YYREEE (reference sequence). The CDR3 has 19 residues. The CDR3 DNA sequence: TGTGCCAGCAGCTTGGGGGACAGGGGCCCCAGCTCCTATAATTCACCCCTCCACTTT. Translating gives CASSLGDRGPSSYNSPLHF.

This clone was counted ten times or more. The chain carries TRBV9 and TRBJ2-3; D unresolved. CDR3 size: 12 residues. The germline CDR1 and CDR2 sequences are SGDLS and YYNGEE. V was cut by 3 bases and J by 0 bases, with 2 bases left in between. This CDR3 is CASSGSTDTQYF. DNA of the CDR3: TGTGCCAGCAGCGGTAGCACAGATACGCAGTATTTT.